Described below is a single TCR beta chain sequence and its context. Assay: immunoSEQ multiplex PCR; the TCRdb copy retains only in-frame clones and omits some. The sample holds over 300,000 clones, about 82% seen once. The CDR3 totals 22 residues. These data belong to a study of blood T cell repertoires in COVID-19. Across the whole study: COVID-19 samples collected from the United States, Italy and Spain covered acute and convalescent phases. T cells, B-cell-depleted T cells, or PBMCs supplied cDNA or gDNA.

Sequenced sample: peripheral blood. The gene calls are TRBV21-1 and TRBJ2-1; no DNA check was done on the table's D call, TRBD1. TRBV21-1 is recorded as a pseudogene. The receptor's source is a woman aged 50 to 60 with acute or convalescent COVID-19. CDR3: CASSKDSRAGRRQGRSYNEQFF. The CDR3 DNA is TGTGCCAGCAGCAAAGACTCCCGCGCCGGTAGAAGACAGGGACGGTCCTACAATGAGCAGTTCTTC.